Each of the 4 T cell receptor beta chains below was sequenced from the same sample in a study of human T cells and chemical hapten exposure (dated by TCRdb to the early 2020s). The library was prepared using RACE. Sequencing took place on a NextSeq 500. Through fastp at Q25 and MiXCR, TCRdb rebuilt clones from the public reads, retaining in-frame beta chains. Entries are consolidated by CDR3 protein sequence, retaining the most common genes and DNA. Within this sample are some 180,000 distinct CDR3 sequences, with around 20% of them counted one time only. The top ten hold roughly 6.7% of the sample. The time point label corresponds to: patch test 1, 2 weeks after DPC sensitization. The treatment or condition label here, explained by the study, means: therapeutic diphenylcyclopropenone sensitization with weekly scalp DPC. The sequences come from whole blood, collected in connection with sensitization to the hapten diphenylcyclopropenone (DPC). These receptors were obtained from a woman in her forties or fifties with alopecia areata. Some clones in this sample may be carry-over from other donors' samples.

The V gene is TRBV4-2, the J gene TRBJ2-1; possible D gene TRBD1, 6 bases. This CDR3 spans 15 amino acids. CDR1 is LGHNA and CDR2 is YNFKEQ in the germline V gene. Between the trimmed V and J ends, which lost 6 bases and 1 base, there was a span of 13 bases. The CDR3 DNA follows: TGTGCCAGCAGGATTACAGGGCCGTCCTACAATGAGCAGTTCTTC. Protein sequence: CASRITGPSYNEQFF.

The chain couples TRBV15 to TRBJ2-7; TRBD2 matches 14 bases. Germline assignment: CDR1 LNHNV and CDR2 YYDKDF (reference sequence). The CDR3 is made up of 15 amino acids. The V gene end was trimmed by 3 bases and the J gene end by 4 bases; junction bases not matched to a gene: 2. This CDR3 reads CATSRGLAGEYEQYF. Here the CDR3 DNA reads TGTGCCACCAGCAGGGGACTAGCGGGAGAGTACGAGCAGTACTTC.

The chain is built from TRBV11-1 and TRBJ2-7, with D uncertain. The ends were cut back, 0 bases at V and 3 bases at J, with 15 bases in the middle. Germline assignment: CDR1 SGHAT and CDR2 FQDESV (reference sequence). The CDR3 extends over 16 amino acids. The CDR3 coding sequence is TGTGCCAGCAGCTTAGCAGGCCGATATCCGTACTACGAGCAGTACTTC. This encodes CASSLAGRYPYYEQYF. The variable domain in full, completed from reference TRBV11-1 and TRBJ2-7, reads EAEVAQSPRYKITEKSQAVAFWCDPISGHATLYWYRQILGQGPELLVQFQDESVVDDSQLPKDRFSAERLKGVDSTLKIQPAELGDSAMYLCASSLAGRYPYYEQYFGPGTRLTVT.

This clonotype was seen only a few times. The rearrangement uses TRBV7-8 and TRBJ2-5; 9 nucleotides agree with TRBD1. The CDR3 covers 16 residues. CDR1 and CDR2 (germline): SGHVS, FQNEAQ. With V trimmed by 6 bases and J by 5 bases, 13 bases remained unmatched. CDR3 DNA sequence: TGTGCCAGCAGGATCCGGGGGACAGGGTTTTGGGAGACCCAGTACTTC. Translated, it gives CASRIRGTGFWETQYF.